Described below is a single TCR beta chain sequence and its context. Its antigen is undetermined. Produced via immunoSEQ multiplex PCR; TCRdb's table is partial and in-frame only. Of 450,000 to 500,000 clones listed, 79% are singletons. Trimming took off 6 bases at V and 1 base at J, with 16 bases between the two ends. Germline V lookup: CDR1 MNHEY, CDR2 SMNVEV (reference sequence). This CDR3 is 17 amino acids long. This record comes from a study of shared clonotypes between healthy human individuals. Findings and limits, study-wide: Read depth was anticipated to influence clonotype sharing among donors.

Sequencing was performed on PBMCs. This TCR came from a woman aged 40 to 50 in good health. Some clones in this sample may be carry-over from other donors' samples. This chain connects TRBV27 to TRBJ1-6; D is perhaps TRBD1 (5 bases). The CDR3 is CASSQSRQFSYNSPLHF. The CDR3 DNA sequence: TGTGCCAGCAGCCAAAGTCGACAGTTTTCCTATAATTCACCCCTCCACTTT.